This T cell receptor (beta chain) was found in a study of early T cells in non-severe SARS-CoV-2 infection. Study-wide findings and caveats: The matching step, a VDJdb search, favored anti-spike CD8 responses and missed private and CD4 specificities.

TCRdb reanalysed the 5' RACE reads using MiXCR and keeps one entry per CDR3 protein. The sample carries 65,000 to 85,000 distinct CDR3 sequences, about 16% recorded once. This clonotype turned up a few times. The antigen is unknown. This sequence was found in an adult who was a healthcare worker with PCR-confirmed SARS-CoV-2 infection or an uninfected control (not recorded which). The sequenced sample was whole blood.

CDR3 sequence reads: CASSRDRDNEQFF. The CDR3 bases are TGTGCCAGCAGCCGGGACAGAGACAATGAGCAGTTCTTC. This chain connects TRBV7-6 to TRBJ2-1, with 7 bases aligning to TRBD1. The CDR3 is 13 residues long. V shed 5 bases, J shed 5 bases, and the junction held 3 bases outside the gene matches. CDR1 SGHVS and CDR2 FNYEAQ come from the germline V gene.